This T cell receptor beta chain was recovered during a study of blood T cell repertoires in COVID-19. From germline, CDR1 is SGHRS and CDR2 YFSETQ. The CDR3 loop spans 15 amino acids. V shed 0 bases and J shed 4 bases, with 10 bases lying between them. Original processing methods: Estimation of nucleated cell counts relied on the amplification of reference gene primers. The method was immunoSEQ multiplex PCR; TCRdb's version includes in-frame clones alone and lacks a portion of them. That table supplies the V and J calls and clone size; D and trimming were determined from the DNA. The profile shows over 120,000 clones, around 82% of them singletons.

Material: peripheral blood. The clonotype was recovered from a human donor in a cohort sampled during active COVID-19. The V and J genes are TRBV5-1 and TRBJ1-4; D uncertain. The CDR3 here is CASSLGGASNEKLFF. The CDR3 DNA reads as TGCGCCAGCAGCTTGGGTGGTGCCAGTAATGAAAAACTGTTTTTT.